These T cell receptor beta chains were read from a single sample in a study of T cell responses to AZD1222 COVID-19 vaccine. Some clones are missing from TCRdb's copy, which holds only in-frame ones; the method was immunoSEQ multiplex PCR. The repertoire holds some 150,000 clones, with 90% to 95% as singletons. The material sequenced was peripheral blood, taken on day 0 of MenACWY control vaccination. These receptors were obtained from an adult in good health. The CDR3 runs from the conserved cysteine through the conserved F or W. A D gene is named only where the DNA matches it firmly. Where a row states a size, it is once, few, many or the class of an expanded clone; other rows omit it.

d_call j_call v_call clone_size cdr3_aa cdr3_nt
- TRBJ1-2 TRBV6-5 - CASTRTVTNYGYTF TGTGCCAGCACCAGGACAGTAACTAACTATGGCTACACCTTC
TRBD2 TRBJ2-7 TRBV27 - CASSILAGGTNNEQYF TGTGCCAGCAGTATACTAGCGGGAGGAACGAATAACGAGCAGTACTTC
- TRBJ2-4 TRBV5-6 - CASSLLDSVAKNIQYF TGTGCCAGCAGCTTGTTGGATTCTGTAGCCAAAAACATTCAGTACTTC
TRBD1 TRBJ1-6 TRBV11-2 - CASSFEGALNSPLHF TGTGCCAGCAGCTTTGAGGGGGCTCTGAATTCACCCCTCCACTTT
- TRBJ1-1 TRBV12-3/TRBV12-4 - CASRRRQNTEAFF TGTGCCAGCAGACGGAGACAGAACACTGAAGCTTTCTTT
- TRBJ1-2 TRBV6-1 - CASSEYYGYTF TGTGCCAGCAGTGAATACTATGGCTACACCTTC
TRBD1 TRBJ1-3 TRBV5-1 - CASSRRTGDSGNTIYF TGCGCCAGCAGCCGGAGGACAGGAGACTCTGGAAACACCATATATTTT
TRBD2 TRBJ2-2 TRBV9 once CASSVLGGGLAGEGELFF TGTGCCAGCAGCGTCCTTGGTGGGGGACTAGCGGGAGAAGGGGAGCTGTTTTTT
TRBD2 TRBJ2-5 TRBV24-1 - CATGLVAGGGETQYF TGTGCCACCGGCCTAGTGGCGGGAGGGGGAGAGACCCAGTACTTC
TRBD1 TRBJ1-1 TRBV28 - CASSFKTGMNTEAFF TGTGCCAGCAGTTTTAAGACAGGGATGAACACTGAAGCTTTCTTT
- TRBJ1-1 TRBV3-1/TRBV3-2 - CASSQGMYSEAFF TGTGCCAGCAGCCAGGGGATGTACTCTGAAGCTTTCTTT
- TRBJ1-1 TRBV6-5 - CASSKNQGKNTEAFF TGTGCCAGCAGTAAAAATCAGGGGAAGAACACTGAAGCTTTCTTT
TRBD1 TRBJ1-1 TRBV7-9 - CASSLGQGPQEAFF TGTGCCAGCAGTTTGGGACAGGGCCCGCAAGAAGCTTTCTTT
- TRBJ1-1 TRBV5-1 once CASRFPSPGTEAFF TGCGCCAGCAGATTTCCCTCACCCGGGACTGAAGCTTTCTTT
- TRBJ2-1 TRBV7-9 - CASSQDGTAYNEQFF TGTGCCAGCAGCCAAGACGGGACTGCCTACAATGAGCAGTTCTTC
TRBD1 TRBJ1-2 TRBV12-3/TRBV12-4 - CANGGGGNYGYTF TGTGCCAACGGCGGAGGGGGCAACTATGGCTACACCTTC
- TRBJ2-2 TRBV6-5 - CASKNGGFTGELFF TGTGCCAGCAAGAACGGGGGCTTCACCGGGGAGCTGTTTTTT
TRBD1 TRBJ1-5 TRBV5-5 - CASSFFTGTGGNQPQHF TGTGCCAGCAGCTTTTTTACCGGGACAGGGGGCAATCAGCCCCAGCATTTT